These 20 T cell receptor beta chains were sequenced from one sample in a study of CD8 T cells in ankylosing spondylitis. A single record per CDR3 protein comes from TCRdb applying MiXCR to the 5' RACE reads. The data show about 24,000 distinct CDR3 sequences, over 10% seen once. Sequenced material: blood. These receptors were taken from a male donor with ankylosing spondylitis or in good health (not recorded which).

This clonotype was seen ten or more times. The gene calls are TRBV4-1 and TRBJ2-3; 10 nucleotides agree with TRBD2. The CDR3 spans 19 residues. The V and J ends lost 3 bases and 1 base, in that order; junction bases with no gene match: 13. Germline-derived CDR1 and CDR2 are MGHRA and YSYEKL. CDR3 DNA: TGCGCCAGCAGCCAGGAAAGATTAGCGGGAGGAGGGGGCACAGATACGCAGTATTTT. As protein: CASSQERLAGGGGTDTQYF.

This sequence joins TRBV28 and TRBJ2-3, with 13 bases matching TRBD2. The V gene's germline CDR1 is MDHEN and CDR2 SYDVKM. Trimming removed 8 bases from V and 3 bases from J; junction bases left unmatched: 5. The CDR3 loop spans 15 amino acids. CDR3 loop: CASRTSGSGTDTQYF. The DNA for the CDR3 is TGTGCCAGCCGGACTAGCGGGAGTGGAACAGATACGCAGTATTTT.

This clonotype was counted between two and nine times. J is TRBJ2-1 and V is TRBV28, with 9 bases identical to TRBD1. Per germline, CDR1 MDHEN and CDR2 SYDVKM. Unmatched junction bases numbered 5, after V lost 6 bases and J lost 2 bases. This CDR3 has 15 residues. In DNA, the CDR3 is TGTGCCAGCAGCTTAGGGACAGGGACCTACAATGAGCAGTTCTTC. Its protein product is CASSLGTGTYNEQFF.

This sequence joins TRBV5-1 and TRBJ2-2, with D perhaps TRBD1 or TRBD2 (5 bases each). Trimming cost V 0 bases and J 3 bases, with 9 bases left between them. Germline V CDR1 and CDR2: SGHRS, YFSETQ. The CDR3 runs 15 residues. CDR3: CASSLDRGDTGELFF. The CDR3 nucleotides are TGCGCCAGCAGCTTGGACAGAGGGGACACCGGGGAGCTGTTTTTT.

This clonotype was counted a few times. V usage is TRBV12-3 or TRBV12-4 and J usage is TRBJ2-1, with D perhaps matching TRBD2 (6 bases). The V and J ends lost 5 bases and 0 bases respectively, with 11 bases between them. This CDR3 is built from 15 residues. CDR3 sequence (DNA): TGTGCCAGCAGTCGACGGGACTTCTCCTACAATGAGCAGTTCTTC. Amino acids: CASSRRDFSYNEQFF.

This clonotype was detected many times. The genes are TRBV20-1 and TRBJ2-2; D remains unclear. Deletions cut 2 bases from V and 1 base from J, with 14 bases between. The CDR3 spans 16 residues. Germline CDR1 and CDR2: DFQATT and SNEGSKA (reference sequence). The CDR3 bases are TGCAGTGCTAGATCGCGTACCATACTGAACACCGGGGAGCTGTTTTTT. Translating gives CSARSRTILNTGELFF.

V is TRBV4-2 and J is TRBJ2-1, with 16 bases matching TRBD2. V dropped 4 bases and J dropped 7; count of bases not matched to a gene: 4. Germline CDR1 reads LGHNA; CDR2 reads YNFKEQ. The CDR3 is made up of 16 amino acids. The CDR3 region has the DNA TGTGCCAGCAGCCTCGGGACTAGCGGGAGGGGGAATGAGCAGTTCTTC. It specifies CASSLGTSGRGNEQFF.

This clonotype was detected many times. The chain couples TRBV5-6 to TRBJ2-1, with TRBD2 matching over 10 bases. This CDR3 has 18 residues. Germline lookup yields CDR1 SGHDT and CDR2 YYEEEE. The junction had 10 bases not matched to a gene; V was cut back by 4 bases and J by 0 bases. CDR3 DNA: TGTGCCAGCAGCCAACCGGGACTAGCGCGAAGCTCCTACAATGAGCAGTTCTTC. The encoded protein is CASSQPGLARSSYNEQFF.

This clonotype has at least ten counts. The J gene is TRBJ2-1, the V gene TRBV7-3; D unclear. The germline CDR1 and CDR2 sequences are SGHTA and FQGTGA. The CDR3 has 13 amino acids. The V gene lost 4 bases and the J gene lost 6 bases, with 10 bases spanning the gap. CDR3 nucleotides: TGTGCCAGCAGCTCAATTAGAGGCAATGAGCAGTTCTTC. This translates into CASSSIRGNEQFF.

This clonotype was seen a handful of times. The chain has TRBV5-6 and TRBJ1-5; 8 nucleotides agree with TRBD1. There are 15 residues in the CDR3. The germline V gene encodes CDR1 SGHDT and CDR2 YYEEEE. J gave up 6 bases and V 4 bases, and 9 bases lay outside the gene matches. The chain's CDR3 is CASSTRTGTLQPQHF. The CDR3 region has the DNA TGTGCCAGCAGCACGAGGACAGGGACGCTTCAGCCCCAGCATTTT.

The J gene is TRBJ2-7, the V gene TRBV28, with a weak D call TRBD1 (6 bases). This CDR3 is 13 amino acids long. V was trimmed by 6 bases and J by 8 bases, leaving 17 bases between them. Germline V lookup: CDR1 MDHEN, CDR2 SYDVKM. CDR3 sequence: CASSLLGRGQQYV. The CDR3 DNA is TGTGCCAGCAGCCTACTGGGCAGGGGCCAGCAGTACGTC.

The chain has TRBV10-3 and TRBJ1-1, with 9 bases fitting TRBD1. The CDR3 is 13 residues long. V lost 8 bases, J lost 3 bases, and 4 bases stayed unmatched. From germline, CDR1 is ENHRY and CDR2 SYGVKD. The CDR3: CAILRDRDTEAFF. CDR3 nucleotides: TGTGCCATCCTCCGGGACAGGGACACTGAAGCTTTCTTT.

This clonotype was detected many times. The J gene is TRBJ2-7, the V gene TRBV29-1, with D perhaps TRBD1 or TRBD2 (5 bases each). The CDR3 length is 12 residues. CDR1 is SQVTM, CDR2 ANQGSEA, per germline. The V gene lost 6 bases and the J gene lost 3 bases, with 12 bases spanning the gap. CDR3 in DNA: TGCAGCGTCAAAGGGGAGAACTACGAGCAGTACTTC. This sequence encodes CSVKGENYEQYF.

This clonotype has a handful of counts. The chain combines TRBV15 with TRBJ2-7; 7 bases are shared with TRBD1. CDR1 is LNHNV, CDR2 YYDKDF, per germline (reference sequence). This CDR3 is 14 amino acids long. J was trimmed by 5 bases and V by 3 bases; bases with no gene match: 7. The CDR3 coding sequence is TGTGCCACCAGCAGTGGGGACAGCGCCCACGAGCAGTACGTC. It encodes CATSSGDSAHEQYV.

The CDR3 bases are TGCGCCAGCAGCTTGGGTACAGGGGGTGCTTCGAACACCGGGGAGCTGTTTTTT. As protein: CASSLGTGGASNTGELFF. This sequence joins TRBV5-1 and TRBJ2-2; 8 nucleotides line up with TRBD1. Germline V CDR1 and CDR2: SGHRS, YFSETQ. The length of the CDR3 is 18 residues. V gave up 0 bases and J gave up 0 bases; unmatched junction bases: 7.

This clonotype was recorded at least ten times. The chain recombines TRBV29-1 with TRBJ2-1; TRBD2 aligns across 9 bases. Germline values: CDR1 SQVTM, CDR2 ANQGSEA. V was pared by 5 bases and J by 6 bases, with 8 bases of the junction left unmatched. This CDR3 has 14 amino acids. As DNA, the CDR3 is TGCAGCGTTCTAACGGGACTAGCTGGCAATGAGCAGTTCTTC. Translating gives CSVLTGLAGNEQFF.

This clonotype was picked up many times. The V call is TRBV4-3, the J call TRBJ2-2; the D gene could be TRBD1 or TRBD2 (5 bases each). The CDR3 loop spans 15 amino acids. From germline, CDR1 is LGHNA and CDR2 YSLEER. Trimming stripped 4 bases from V and 2 bases from J, with 11 bases between. The CDR3 loop reads CASSLEGINTGELFF. DNA for the CDR3: TGCGCCAGCAGCCTTGAGGGGATCAACACCGGGGAGCTGTTTTTT.

V usage is TRBV12-3 or TRBV12-4 and J usage is TRBJ1-4; unclear D gene. Trimming cost V 7 bases and J 5 bases, with 14 bases left between them. This CDR3 spans 14 amino acids. The DNA of the CDR3 is TGTGCCAGCACTACTACCGCCATCAATGAAAAACTGTTTTTT. Its protein product is CASTTTAINEKLFF.

This chain links TRBV29-1 with TRBJ2-1; maybe TRBD1 (6 bases). V lost 7 bases to trimming and J lost 4 bases, with 8 bases between them. The germline V gene encodes CDR1 SQVTM and CDR2 ANQGSEA. This CDR3 contains 11 residues. The CDR3 is CSGTVYNEQFF. The CDR3 DNA reads TGCAGCGGGACAGTTTACAATGAGCAGTTCTTC.

This chain joins TRBV12-5 and TRBJ2-7; D remains ambiguous. V was trimmed by 4 bases and J by 2 bases, leaving 6 bases between them. There are 12 residues in the CDR3. Germline V gene lookup returns CDR1 LGHNT and CDR2 FRNRAP. CDR3 loop: CASGSEPYEQYV. CDR3 coding DNA: TGTGCTAGTGGTTCGGAGCCCTACGAGCAGTACGTC.